One and the same sample provided the 23 T cell receptor beta chains below, sequenced in a study of T cells in lung cancer brain metastases. Using immunoSEQ multiplex PCR, the repertoire was profiled, and TCRdb retains in-frame clones only, with some absent. The sample carries about 2,900 clones, 85% recorded once. The sequencing input was tumor tissue from the primary lung tumor. Receptor source: a woman in her sixties or seventies with non-small cell lung cancer.

The chain carries TRBV30 and TRBJ2-1; 7 nucleotides line up with TRBD1. V trimming: 2 bases; J trimming: 5 bases; junction bases outside the gene matches: 6. The CDR3 contains 14 residues. The germline V gene encodes CDR1 GTSNPN and CDR2 SVGIG (reference sequence). In nucleotides, the CDR3 is TGTGCCTGGAGTAGGCAGGGGGTAAACAATGAGCAGTTCTTC. Protein sequence: CAWSRQGVNNEQFF. The entire variable domain, with the rest obtained from reference TRBV30 and TRBJ2-1, is as follows: SQTIHQWPATLVQPVGSPLSLECTVEGTSNPNLYWYRQAAGRGLQLLFYSVGIGQISSEVPQNLSASRPQDRQFILSSKKLLLSDSGFYLCAWSRQGVNNEQFFGPGTRLTVL.

This chain connects TRBV7-8 to TRBJ1-2; D remains unclear. V was clipped by 1 base and J by 3 bases, with 3 bases between them. Germline CDR1 reads SGHVS; CDR2 reads FQNEAQ. This CDR3 contains 12 residues. CDR3 residues: CASSLEHYGYTF. The CDR3 coding sequence is TGTGCCAGCAGCTTAGAGCACTATGGCTACACCTTC.

The chain recombines TRBV9 with TRBJ2-1, with TRBD2 matching over 11 bases. With 2 bases clipped from V and 7 bases from J, the junction kept 5 bases outside the gene matches. This CDR3 comprises 15 residues. The germline CDR1 and CDR2 sequences are SGDLS and YYNGEE. As DNA, the CDR3 is TGTGCCAGCAGCGTTAGCGGGAGGGTGGGGAATGAGCAGTTCTTC. This gives the protein CASSVSGRVGNEQFF. Supplemented by reference TRBV9 and TRBJ2-1, the full variable domain reads DSGVTQTPKHLITATGQRVTLRCSPRSGDLSVYWYQQSLDQGLQFLIQYYNGEERAKGNILERFSAQQFPDLHSELNLSSLELGDSALYFCASSVSGRVGNEQFFGPGTRLTVL.

The rearrangement uses TRBV5-5 and TRBJ2-2; perhaps TRBD2 as D (5 bases). CDR1 and CDR2 (germline): SGHKS, YYEKEE (reference sequence). The ends were cut back, 2 bases at V and 2 bases at J, with 13 bases in the middle. This CDR3 spans 16 amino acids. The chain's CDR3 is CASSFGSGLNTGELFF. The DNA of the CDR3 is TGTGCCAGCAGCTTCGGATCTGGACTCAACACCGGGGAGCTGTTTTTT.

The chain has TRBV5-1 and TRBJ1-2; D is unclear. The CDR3 length is 12 residues. The V gene lost 5 bases and the J gene lost 0 bases, with 5 bases spanning the gap. Germline V gives CDR1 SGHRS, CDR2 YFSETQ. CDR3 nucleotides: TGCGCCAGCAGGGGCACTAACTATGGCTACACCTTC. As protein: CASRGTNYGYTF.

The rearrangement uses TRBV13 and TRBJ1-2, with 9 nucleotides matching TRBD1. Germline-derived CDR1 and CDR2 are PRHDT and FYEKMQ (reference sequence). Unmatched junction bases numbered 8, after V lost 5 bases and J lost 7 bases. The CDR3 totals 14 residues. DNA for the CDR3: TGTGCCAGCAGCGGGGAGGGACAGGGTGGTGGCTACACCTTC. Translating gives CASSGEGQGGGYTF.

The chain employs TRBV27 and TRBJ1-6; unclear D gene. The germline V gene encodes CDR1 MNHEY and CDR2 SMNVEV (reference sequence). Deletions cut 7 bases from V and 2 bases from J, with 12 bases between. The CDR3 length is 15 residues. The CDR3: CASTAGSTYNSPLHF. The CDR3 bases are TGTGCCAGCACGGCCGGGTCAACCTATAATTCACCCCTCCACTTT.

The V gene is TRBV18, the J gene TRBJ1-5; D not certain. The CDR3 is 14 residues long. Germline CDR1 and CDR2: KGHSH and LQKENI. V was cut by 6 bases and J by 5 bases, with 14 bases left in between. The CDR3 DNA follows: TGTGCCAGCTCGGCCATAGATACTTATCAGCCCCAGCATTTT. It translates to CASSAIDTYQPQHF.

The chain employs TRBV14 and TRBJ2-1; D is uncertain. Germline V gene lookup returns CDR1 SGHDN and CDR2 FVKESK. The V and J ends lost 4 bases and 6 bases respectively, with 10 bases between them. CDR3 length: 13 amino acids. In DNA, the CDR3 is TGTGCCAGCAGCCCGCGGTTACTCAATGAGCAGTTCTTC. It codes for CASSPRLLNEQFF. The full variable domain, its missing parts supplied by reference TRBV14 and TRBJ2-1, is EAGVTQFPSHSVIEKGQTVTLRCDPISGHDNLYWYRRVMGKEIKFLLHFVKESKQDESGMPNNRFLAERTGGTYSTLKVQPAELEDSGVYFCASSPRLLNEQFFGPGTRLTVL.

This rearrangement joins TRBV12-5 to TRBJ2-7, with 7 bases matching TRBD1. Germline V CDR1 and CDR2: LGHNT, FRNRAP. The CDR3 sequence is 13 residues long. The trim removed 11 bases at V and 4 bases at J, leaving 11 bases unmatched. The CDR3 bases are TGTGCTCCAGGGGGACAGCAAGCGTACGAGCAGTACTTC. This sequence encodes CAPGGQQAYEQYF.

This rearrangement joins TRBV4-3 to TRBJ2-1; D gene unclear. Trimming removed 1 base from V and 8 bases from J, with 12 bases in between. This CDR3 spans 14 amino acids. CDR1 is LGHNA, CDR2 YSLEER, per germline. The CDR3, as DNA: TGCGCCAGCAGCCAAGCACCCCTCTTTGATGAGCAGTTCTTC. Translating gives CASSQAPLFDEQFF.

The gene calls are TRBV30 and TRBJ1-3; D not resolved. This CDR3 has 13 residues. Germline CDR1 and CDR2: GTSNPN and SVGIG (reference sequence). V lost 3 bases, J lost 5 bases, and 11 bases lay in between. The CDR3: CAWRKRPRNTIYF. The CDR3 coding sequence is TGTGCCTGGAGGAAGAGGCCAAGAAACACCATATATTTT.

The chain couples TRBV15 to TRBJ2-7, with D possibly matching TRBD2 (6 bases). This CDR3 is 13 amino acids long. Germline-derived CDR1 and CDR2 are LNHNV and YYDKDF (reference sequence). V lost 5 bases to trimming and J lost 5 bases, with 13 bases between them. CDR3 sequence: CATSYGGIDEQYF. CDR3 nucleotides: TGTGCCACCAGCTATGGGGGGATCGACGAGCAGTACTTC.

This chain links TRBV11-3 with TRBJ1-6, with a tentative D call TRBD1 (5 bases). Germline V gives CDR1 SGHNT, CDR2 YENEEA. Trimming cost V 8 bases and J 8 bases, with 13 bases left between them. This CDR3 has 13 residues. The DNA of the CDR3 is TGTGCCAGCTCCGACAGCGTCCATTCACCCCTCCACTTT. Amino acids: CASSDSVHSPLHF.

This clone was seen once. The CDR3 loop reads CASSQVQGRGTGSESTEAFF. The CDR3 DNA follows: TGTGCCAGCAGCCAAGTTCAAGGTCGCGGGACAGGGAGCGAGAGTACTGAAGCTTTCTTT. This chain uses TRBV14 with TRBJ1-1; 9 bases are a match to TRBD1. The length of the CDR3 is 20 residues. J lost 5 bases, V lost 1 base, and 20 bases had no gene match. Looked up from germline, CDR1 is SGHDN and CDR2 is FVKESK.

The chain employs TRBV7-9 and TRBJ2-7; D remains ambiguous. CDR3 length equals 13 residues. Germline V CDR1 and CDR2: SEHNR, FQNEAQ (reference sequence). Deletions cut 1 base from V and 4 bases from J, with 8 bases between. The CDR3: CASSLGSGYEQYF. In DNA, the CDR3 is TGTGCCAGCAGCTTAGGATCCGGGTACGAGCAGTACTTC.

This clone was seen a single time. The chain has TRBV7-9 and TRBJ1-1; the D is unclear. The CDR3 runs to 13 residues. Germline V lookup: CDR1 SEHNR, CDR2 FQNEAQ (reference sequence). The ends were cut back, 1 base at V and 4 bases at J, with 7 bases in the middle. The CDR3 reads CASSLVGFTEAFF. The DNA of the CDR3 is TGTGCCAGCAGCTTAGTAGGTTTCACTGAAGCTTTCTTT.

The V call is TRBV5-1, the J call TRBJ1-1, with D maybe TRBD1 (5 bases). This CDR3 is 17 amino acids long. Trimming took off 2 bases at V and 1 base at J, with 18 bases between the two ends. In germline, CDR1 is SGHRS, CDR2 YFSETQ. The CDR3 coding sequence is TGCGCCAGCAGCTTAGGGACCCTCCGAGGCGGGAACACTGAAGCTTTCTTT. It translates to CASSLGTLRGGNTEAFF.

The CDR3 DNA follows: TGCGCCAGCAGTGAACTTGAGTGGGCAACTAATGAAAAACTGTTTTTT. Its protein is CASSELEWATNEKLFF. V gene TRBV10-1 combines with J gene TRBJ1-4; D remains unclear. Per germline, CDR1 WNHNN and CDR2 SYGVQD (reference sequence). The V end lost 3 bases, the J end lost 0 bases, and 11 bases lay between the germline ends. CDR3 size: 16 residues.

This chain joins TRBV4-1 and TRBJ2-1; 7 bases are a match to TRBD1. Germline CDR1 reads MGHRA; CDR2 reads YSYEKL. Losses at the gene ends were 3 bases for V and 0 bases for J; bases not matched to a gene: 14. This CDR3 comprises 19 residues. The CDR3 loop reads CASSQLTGLGSFSYNEQFF. The DNA of the CDR3 is TGCGCCAGCAGCCAGTTGACAGGGCTGGGATCCTTCTCCTACAATGAGCAGTTCTTC.

The chain joins TRBV6-1 to TRBJ1-5; D perhaps matches TRBD1 (6 bases). Germline CDR1 is MNHNS and CDR2 is SASEGT. V gave up 6 bases and J gave up 6 bases, with 12 bases separating them. The CDR3 is 13 amino acids. This CDR3 is CASSTGFLQPQHF. For the CDR3, the DNA is TGTGCCAGCAGCACAGGGTTTCTTCAGCCCCAGCATTTT.

The CDR3 is CASSVVWGNTIYF. DNA of the CDR3: TGTGCCAGCAGTGTGGTATGGGGAAACACCATATATTTT. The chain combines TRBV6-1 with TRBJ1-3; D unclear. Looked up from germline, CDR1 is MNHNS and CDR2 is SASEGT. Trimming took 4 bases from V and 4 from J, leaving 8 bases between them. There are 13 residues in the CDR3.

The chain joins TRBV4-1 to TRBJ2-7; TRBD1 agrees at 9 bases. The J segment lost 3 bases and the V segment lost 1 base, leaving 16 bases of the junction unmatched. The CDR3 totals 19 residues. Germline V gene data show CDR1 as MGHRA and CDR2 as YSYEKL. The CDR3 loop is CASSQAGVGRTGDFYEQYF. CDR3 sequence (DNA): TGCGCCAGCAGCCAAGCGGGGGTAGGACGGACAGGGGACTTCTACGAGCAGTACTTC.